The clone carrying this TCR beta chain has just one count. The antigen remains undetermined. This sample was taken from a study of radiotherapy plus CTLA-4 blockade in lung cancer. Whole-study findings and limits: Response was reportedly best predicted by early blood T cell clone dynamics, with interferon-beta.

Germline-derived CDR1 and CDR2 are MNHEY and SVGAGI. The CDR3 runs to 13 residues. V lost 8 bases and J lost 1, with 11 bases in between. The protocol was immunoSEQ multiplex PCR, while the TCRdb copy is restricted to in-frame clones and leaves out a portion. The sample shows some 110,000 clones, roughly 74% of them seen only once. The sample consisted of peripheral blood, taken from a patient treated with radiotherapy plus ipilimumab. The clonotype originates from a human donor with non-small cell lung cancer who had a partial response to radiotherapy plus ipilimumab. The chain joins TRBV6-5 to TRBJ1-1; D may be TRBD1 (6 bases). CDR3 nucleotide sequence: TGTGCCAGCTGGGACATACGGAACACTGAAGCTTTCTTT. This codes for CASWDIRNTEAFF.